This TCR beta chain appears in the sequencing data of a study of shared clonotypes between healthy human individuals. Investigators spread the genomic DNA of each subset evenly over several immunoSEQ plates. Profiling relied on immunoSEQ multiplex PCR, and the TCRdb table lists in-frame clones only, not all of them. The sample holds around 1.4 million clones, 98% seen once. The donor population consisted of healthy HIV-negative adults with no recent acute infections or vaccinations. CD45RA+ naive and CD45RA-negative memory subsets were separated from CD4+ cells. The germline V gene has CDR1 MDHEN and CDR2 SYDVKM. The CDR3 runs to 12 residues. The V and J ends lost 5 bases and 6 bases, in that order; junction bases with no gene match: 4.

The TCR was taken from a man younger than 40 in good health. The specimen was naive CD4+ T cells sorted from blood. The subset was: CD45RA+ positively selected. J is TRBJ2-7 and V is TRBV28, with 7 bases that match TRBD2. The CDR3 nucleotides are TGTGCCAGCAGTCCCAGGGAGGGCGAGCAGTACTTC. Protein: CASSPREGEQYF. Together with reference TRBV28 and TRBJ2-7, the CDR3 gives the full variable domain: DVKVTQSSRYLVKRTGEKVFLECVQDMDHENMFWYRQDPGLGLRLIYFSYDVKMKEKGDIPEGYSVSREKKERFSLILESASTNQTSMYLCASSPREGEQYFGPGTRLTVT.